Following are 25 T cell receptor beta chains from one sample sequenced in a study of T cell repertoires in cytomegalovirus infection. One entry per CDR3 protein, called by TCRdb with MiXCR from the reads. The sample consists of approximately 130,000 distinct CDR3 sequences, more than 20% of them appearing once. No cognate antigen is known for these TCRs. Sequencing was performed on PBMCs, sequenced either directly or after in vitro stimulation (not recorded which). Every receptor here comes from a human donor in good health (CMV status not recorded). Some clones in this sample may be carry-over from other donors' samples.

In nucleotides, the CDR3 is TGCGCCAGCGGACCTTCGGGACAGGGGCTTTATGGCTACACCTTC. The encoded protein is CASGPSGQGLYGYTF. This chain joins TRBV5-1 and TRBJ1-2, with 10 bases fitting TRBD1. This CDR3 is 15 amino acids long. Germline V gene lookup returns CDR1 SGHRS and CDR2 YFSETQ. Trimming cost V 7 bases and J 5 bases; bases outside gene matches: 11.

The chain links TRBV6-8 to TRBJ2-7; weak D call: TRBD1 (6 bases). Trimming pared 5 bases from V and 2 bases from J, leaving 13 bases between. CDR1 MNHGY and CDR2 SAAAGT come from the germline V gene. The CDR3 covers 14 residues. CDR3 bases: TGTGCCAGCAGTCCCATAGACAGGCCCTACGAGCAGTACTTC. This sequence encodes CASSPIDRPYEQYF.

The table lists this clonotype with a few counts. The chain couples TRBV20-1 to TRBJ2-3; possible D gene TRBD2, 6 bases. CDR1 and CDR2 (germline): DFQATT, SNEGSKA (reference sequence). CDR3 length: 13 residues. Between the trimmed V and J ends, which lost 6 bases and 0 bases, there was a span of 10 bases. This CDR3 is CSAGTPSTDTQYF. CDR3 sequence (DNA): TGCAGTGCGGGGACTCCAAGCACAGATACGCAGTATTTT.

This clonotype was seen a handful of times. The chain carries TRBV14 and TRBJ2-7; D not certain. CDR1 and CDR2 from the germline V gene are SGHDN and FVKESK. V was shortened by 0 bases and J by 6 bases, with 12 bases between the two germline ends. CDR3 length: 14 amino acids. CDR3: CASSQEFAVREQYF. In DNA, the CDR3 is TGTGCCAGCAGCCAAGAATTTGCGGTTCGCGAGCAGTACTTC.

This chain links TRBV29-1 with TRBJ1-2; 7 bases are shared with TRBD1. Looked up from germline, CDR1 is SQVTM and CDR2 is ANQGSEA. J lost 2 bases, V lost 6 bases, and 6 bases had no gene match. CDR3 length: 13 residues. The chain's CDR3 is CSVTRDSNYGYTF. The CDR3 region has the DNA TGCAGCGTGACACGGGACAGCAACTATGGCTACACCTTC.

This clonotype was seen many times. The V call is TRBV7-2, the J call TRBJ1-1, with D possibly being TRBD1 (6 bases). The CDR3 sequence is 19 residues long. V was cut by 2 bases and J by 7 bases, with 29 bases left in between. CDR1 is SGHTA and CDR2 is FQGNSA in the germline V gene. CDR3 amino acids: CASSLRGRGARGRTNEAFF. DNA for the CDR3: TGTGCCAGCAGCTTACGAGGTCGGGGGGCGCGGGGCCGGACAAATGAAGCTTTCTTT. Drawing the rest from reference TRBV7-2 and TRBJ1-1, the complete variable domain is GAGVSQSPSNKVTEKGKDVELRCDPISGHTALYWYRQSLGQGLEFLIYFQGNSAPDKSGLPSDRFSAERTGGSVSTLTIQRTQQEDSAVYLCASSLRGRGARGRTNEAFFGQGTRLTVV.

There are a few counts of this clonotype. The chain combines TRBV4-2 with TRBJ1-5; D unclear. The V and J ends lost 5 bases and 0 bases respectively, with 8 bases between them. The CDR3 totals 14 residues. The germline V gene encodes CDR1 LGHNA and CDR2 YNFKEQ. CDR3 amino acids: CASSSLGSNQPQHF. The CDR3 coding sequence is TGTGCCAGCAGCTCCCTCGGTAGCAATCAGCCCCAGCATTTT.

The chain combines TRBV4-2 with TRBJ2-3; 9 bases are shared with TRBD2. The V and J ends lost 3 bases and 2 bases, in that order; junction bases with no gene match: 6. This CDR3 has 16 amino acids. Germline loops: CDR1 LGHNA, CDR2 YNFKEQ. The CDR3 region has the DNA TGTGCCAGCAGCCAGGGGGGACTAGCAGACACAGATACGCAGTATTTT. It yields the protein CASSQGGLADTDTQYF.

This chain uses TRBV7-9 with TRBJ2-4; TRBD1 agrees at 7 bases. This CDR3 is built from 16 residues. V shed 4 bases and J 6 bases; nucleotides not matched to a gene: 12. The germline V gene has CDR1 SEHNR and CDR2 FQNEAQ (reference sequence). The CDR3 bases are TGTGCCAGCAGCTCCGGGACAGAGGCGCCTGTAAACATTCAGTACTTC. It translates to CASSSGTEAPVNIQYF.

This clonotype has only a few counts. The chain employs TRBV20-1 and TRBJ2-5, with D perhaps TRBD2 (6 bases). Trimming left V 6 bases short and J 5 bases short, with 22 bases between. Germline V CDR1 and CDR2: DFQATT, SNEGSKA (reference sequence). The length of the CDR3 is 15 residues. This chain's CDR3 is CSAGPPRGGAETQYF. The CDR3 DNA follows: TGCAGTGCCGGTCCCCCGAGGGGAGGTGCGGAGACCCAGTACTTC.

As to this clonotype: A clone one base away is much larger, so this may be a read error. The rearrangement links TRBV6-1 to TRBJ2-6; D gene uncertain. Trimming removed 10 bases at V and 0 bases at J, with 22 bases between. CDR1 is MNHNS and CDR2 is SASEGT in the germline V gene. There are 18 residues in the CDR3. The CDR3 bases are TGTGCCACCACCAAGCGAACAGTACCGGACTCTGGGGCCAACGTCCTGACTTTC. Protein sequence: CATTKRTVPDSGANVLTF.

The J gene is TRBJ2-7, the V gene TRBV10-2; 7 positions match TRBD2. V trimming: 10 bases; J trimming: 0 bases; junction bases outside the gene matches: 9. The CDR3 has 14 residues. Germline V CDR1 and CDR2: WSHSY, SAAADI. The CDR3 DNA follows: TGCGCCACATCGGGGTGGGGGGGCTCCTACGAGCAGTACGTC. It is translated as CATSGWGGSYEQYV.

This clonotype appeared many times. The V call is TRBV9, the J call TRBJ2-6; weak D call: TRBD2 (5 bases). Germline loops: CDR1 SGDLS, CDR2 YYNGEE. V was pared by 4 bases and J by 13 bases, with 21 bases between. This CDR3 has 15 residues. The CDR3, as DNA: TGTGCCAGCAGCTCCCGAAATAGCGACCGGGGAGTCCTGACTTTC. This gives the protein CASSSRNSDRGVLTF.

This clonotype has just a few counts. The rearrangement links TRBV19 to TRBJ2-5; TRBD2 agrees at 12 bases. This CDR3 is built from 14 residues. Germline V gene lookup returns CDR1 LNHDA and CDR2 SQIVND (reference sequence). V was pared by 7 bases and J by 4 bases, with 4 bases of the junction left unmatched. CDR3 sequence reads: CASTGLAGGETQYF. For the CDR3, the DNA is TGTGCCAGTACGGGACTAGCGGGTGGAGAGACCCAGTACTTC.

At least ten counts were recorded for this clonotype. The chain is built from TRBV27 and TRBJ1-5; TRBD1 matches at 8 bases. The CDR3 spans 16 residues. V lost 4 bases and J lost 1; bases outside the gene matches: 6. Germline V gene lookup returns CDR1 MNHEY and CDR2 SMNVEV (reference sequence). The CDR3 nucleotides are TGTGCCAGCAGTTCCCACGGGACAGGAAGCAATCAGCCCCAGCATTTT. Protein product: CASSSHGTGSNQPQHF.

The rearrangement uses TRBV4-1 and TRBJ1-4; unclear D gene. The CDR3 has 16 residues. The germline gives CDR1 MGHRA, CDR2 YSYEKL. V was pared by 0 bases and J by 5 bases, with 13 bases between. In nucleotides, the CDR3 is TGCGCCAGCAGCCAAGATGTAGGGCAGTTCAATGAAAAACTGTTTTTT. Its translation is CASSQDVGQFNEKLFF.

The J gene is TRBJ1-1, the V gene TRBV12-5, with D uncertain. Trimming left V 1 base short and J 6 bases short, with 12 bases between. Germline V gene sequence: CDR1 LGHNT, CDR2 FRNRAP. This CDR3 comprises 14 residues. The CDR3 loop reads CASGLGERESEAFF. The CDR3 DNA follows: TGTGCTAGTGGTTTGGGGGAGAGGGAATCTGAAGCTTTCTTT.

This clonotype has ten or more counts. The rearrangement joins TRBV7-2 to TRBJ1-5; D gene uncertain. The CDR3 extends over 17 amino acids. The germline CDR1 and CDR2 sequences are SGHTA and FQGNSA. V dropped 2 bases and J dropped 5 bases, with 19 bases sitting between them. The DNA of the CDR3 is TGTGCCAGCAGCTTAAGAGACCGGCCGTTTGGCTATCAGCCCCAGCATTTT. Protein product: CASSLRDRPFGYQPQHF. Supplemented by reference TRBV7-2 and TRBJ1-5, the full variable domain reads GAGVSQSPSNKVTEKGKDVELRCDPISGHTALYWYRQSLGQGLEFLIYFQGNSAPDKSGLPSDRFSAERTGGSVSTLTIQRTQQEDSAVYLCASSLRDRPFGYQPQHFGDGTRLSIL.

The table lists this clonotype with a few counts. The chain joins TRBV20-1 to TRBJ2-1; D gene uncertain. The CDR3 is 12 residues long. From germline, CDR1 is DFQATT and CDR2 SNEGSKA (reference sequence). Trimming stripped 1 base from V and 8 bases from J, with 9 bases between. The CDR3 loop is CSARAGFDEQFF. In DNA, the CDR3 is TGCAGTGCTAGAGCCGGGTTCGATGAGCAGTTCTTC.

This clonotype was counted a few times. The chain recombines TRBV7-2 with TRBJ1-1; D unclear. Germline V gives CDR1 SGHTA, CDR2 FQGNSA. The V end was cut by 5 bases, the J end by 1 base, with 8 bases between. The CDR3 spans 13 residues. The CDR3 loop is CASSPDKNTEAFF. The CDR3 nucleotides are TGTGCCAGCAGCCCCGACAAGAACACTGAAGCTTTCTTT.

In its sample, this clonotype was seen many times. This sequence joins TRBV7-2 and TRBJ2-3, with 8 bases matching TRBD2. In germline, CDR1 is SGHTA, CDR2 FQGNSA. This CDR3 spans 16 amino acids. Trimming took 6 bases from V and 6 from J; bases not matched to a gene: 14. The CDR3 loop reads CASSRVGAGAMDTQYF. The CDR3 DNA is TGTGCCAGCAGTCGGGTTGGAGCGGGGGCAATGGATACGCAGTATTTT.

This clonotype was observed a few times. This chain uses TRBV12-3 or TRBV12-4 with TRBJ1-1; D may be TRBD1 (5 bases). Trimming pared 9 bases from V and 0 bases from J, leaving 17 bases between. The CDR3 covers 15 residues. CDR3 in DNA: TGTGCCAGTGCGAATGCAGGGAGCATGAACACTGAAGCTTTCTTT. Its translation is CASANAGSMNTEAFF.

The rearrangement uses TRBV10-3 and TRBJ2-1; 9 bases map to TRBD1. J was trimmed by 7 bases and V by 3 bases; bases with no gene match: 7. This CDR3 is built from 15 residues. From germline, CDR1 is ENHRY and CDR2 SYGVKD. The CDR3 bases are TGTGCCATCAGTGATTCTACAGGGGGCAAGAATGAGCAGTTCTTC. Its protein is CAISDSTGGKNEQFF.

This clonotype was detected a few times. The J gene is TRBJ2-5, the V gene TRBV2; D not resolved. Germline values: CDR1 SNHLY, CDR2 FYNNEI. Trimming left V 6 bases short and J 2 bases short, with 10 bases between. The CDR3 covers 13 residues. The CDR3 protein is CASSFDLQETQYF. The CDR3 nucleotides read TGTGCCAGCAGCTTCGACTTACAAGAGACCCAGTACTTC.

A few counts support this clonotype. The rearrangement links TRBV6-2 or TRBV6-3 to TRBJ2-1, with D unresolved. CDR1 and CDR2 from the germline V gene are MNHEY and SVGEGT. The length of the CDR3 is 15 residues. V was trimmed by 2 bases and J by 7 bases, leaving 15 bases between them. CDR3 nucleotides: TGTGCCAGCAGTTACGGTTTCGTTAGGAATAATGAGCAGTTCTTC. Translating it yields CASSYGFVRNNEQFF.